A selection of T cell receptor beta chains follows, all from one sample in a study of T cell responses to AZD1222 COVID-19 vaccine. Clones were read by immunoSEQ multiplex PCR, and TCRdb kept only the in-frame ones, dropping some. The table includes 80,000 to 90,000 clones, about 88% detected once. Sequencing used peripheral blood, obtained 28 days after the second AZD1222 dose. The receptors originated from an adult who received the AZD1222 COVID-19 vaccine. CDR3s include the opening cysteine and the closing phenylalanine or tryptophan. The D gene is left open where the match is weak.

V gene	J gene	D gene	CDR3 DNA	CDR3 protein
TRBV5-4	TRBJ1-2	NA	TGTGCCAGCAGCGTATTACAGGCAAACTATGGCTACACCTTC	CASSVLQANYGYTF
TRBV27	TRBJ1-1	NA	TGTGCCAGCAGCCCGGGCTGGAACACTGAAGCTTTCTTT	CASSPGWNTEAFF
TRBV2	TRBJ1-6	TRBD1	TGTGCCAGCAGTGTAGGAACAGGGGCGCGGAGTTCACCCCTCCACTTT	CASSVGTGARSSPLHF
TRBV10-1	TRBJ2-1	TRBD1	TGCGCCAGCAGTGAGTCGGCTGGACAGGACAATGAGCAGTTCTTC	CASSESAGQDNEQFF
TRBV6-5	TRBJ2-1	NA	TGTGCCAGCGTTGGACACTCCTACAATGAGCAGTTCTTC	CASVGHSYNEQFF
TRBV5-1	TRBJ1-1	TRBD1	TGCGCCAGCAGCTTGGCGGCCCAGACAGGGGCGAACACTGAAGCTTTCTTT	CASSLAAQTGANTEAFF
TRBV5-1	TRBJ2-2	NA	TGCGCCAGCAGGGGGCAAGGGGTCACCGGGGAGCTGTTTTTT	CASRGQGVTGELFF
TRBV6-4	TRBJ2-7	NA	TGTGCCAGCCGGCCAGGGGGGGGATGGTACGAGCAGTACTTC	CASRPGGGWYEQYF
TRBV2	TRBJ2-7	NA	TGTGCCAGCAGTACCCTATCCTCAGGGGACGAGCAGTACTTC	CASSTLSSGDEQYF
TRBV6-5	TRBJ2-3	TRBD1	TGTGCCAGCAGTTGGACCAGGGGGCCCACAGATACGCAGTATTTT	CASSWTRGPTDTQYF
TRBV18	TRBJ1-3	NA	TGTGCCAGCTCAGGAATCACAGGGCTCGGAAACACCATATATTTT	CASSGITGLGNTIYF
TRBV2	TRBJ1-4	NA	TGTGCCAGCAGTGACAGGGAGTTTGGAAAACTGTTTTTT	CASSDREFGKLFF
TRBV3-1/TRBV3-2	TRBJ2-5	NA	TGTGCCAGCAGCCAAGTCACCAAAAGGACTACTCCCCAAGAGACCCAGTACTTC	CASSQVTKRTTPQETQYF
TRBV2	TRBJ2-3	TRBD2	TGTGCCAGCAGTGAAGCCCCCCCGACTAGCGGGGGTTTTGTCGCGCAGTATTTT	CASSEAPPTSGGFVAQYF
TRBV6-5	TRBJ1-1	NA	TGTGCCAGCAGTTATCCTCCGGGGACAATGAACACTGAAGCTTTCTTT	CASSYPPGTMNTEAFF
TRBV18	TRBJ2-5	NA	TGTGCCAGCTCAACGGGGAGGGAGACCCAGTACTTC	CASSTGRETQYF
TRBV19	TRBJ1-5	TRBD1	TGTGCCAGTAGTCCCAGGACAGGGTTGTCAGTTGGTCAGCCCCAGCATTTT	CASSPRTGLSVGQPQHF
TRBV4-2	TRBJ1-4	NA	TGTGCCAGCAGCGCAAGAGGTAGTCGCGGGTTGACTAATGAAAAACTGTTTTTT	CASSARGSRGLTNEKLFF
TRBV4-1	TRBJ1-2	TRBD1	TGCGCCAGCAGCCAAGGAGGATCCGGGACAGGGCGTTTAGACTATGGCTACACCTTC	CASSQGGSGTGRLDYGYTF
TRBV18	TRBJ1-2	TRBD1	TGTGCCAGCTCACCCGCGACAGGGATCGGCTATGGCTACACCTTC	CASSPATGIGYGYTF
TRBV5-1	TRBJ1-4	NA	TGCGCCAGCAGCCCGGGACAAACCCGGGAAAAACTGTTTTTT	CASSPGQTREKLFF
TRBV27	TRBJ1-1	TRBD1	TGTGCCAGCAGTTCGACCCGACAGGGACTCCAAGCTTTCTTT	CASSSTRQGLQAFF
TRBV7-6	TRBJ2-5	NA	TGTGCCAGCAGCATTAACCGGGGTTCCGGGGAGACCCAGTACTTC	CASSINRGSGETQYF
TRBV10-2	TRBJ1-1	NA	TGCGCCAGCAGTTACTCGGGCTGGAGCACTGAAGCTTTCTTT	CASSYSGWSTEAFF
TRBV2	TRBJ1-2	TRBD1	TGTGCCAGCAGTGGCCAGGGGGCGCGGGGCTACACCTTC	CASSGQGARGYTF
TRBV29-1	TRBJ1-1	NA	TGCAGCGTTAGTGACAGTACCCTCTTGGGGGACACTGAAGCTTTCTTT	CSVSDSTLLGDTEAFF